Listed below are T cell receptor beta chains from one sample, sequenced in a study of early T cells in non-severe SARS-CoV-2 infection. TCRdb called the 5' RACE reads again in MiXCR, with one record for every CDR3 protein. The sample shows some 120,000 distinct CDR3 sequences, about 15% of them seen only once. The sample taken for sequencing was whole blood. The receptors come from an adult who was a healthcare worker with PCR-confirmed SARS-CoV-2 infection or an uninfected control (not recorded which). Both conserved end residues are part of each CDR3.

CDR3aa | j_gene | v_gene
CSVVGGLETQYF | TRBJ2-5 | TRBV29-1
CASSSLAESADTQYF | TRBJ2-3 | TRBV12-3/TRBV12-4
CASSIGTGVEETQYF | TRBJ2-5 | TRBV5-1
CSVLPGPPATGELFF | TRBJ2-2 | TRBV29-1
CAISPTDSNQPQHF | TRBJ1-5 | TRBV10-3
CASSLSGDRQETQYF | TRBJ2-5 | TRBV7-9
CASSLVREGAFF | TRBJ1-1 | TRBV7-9
CATSRVGGGELFF | TRBJ2-2 | TRBV15
CASSFDYQGNEQFF | TRBJ2-1 | TRBV7-2
CSANRPTTGRGEQFF | TRBJ2-1 | TRBV20-1